One and the same sample provided the 10 T cell receptor beta chains below, sequenced in a study of T and B cells in COVID-19 patients. BIOMED2 TRB-A/B primer pools were used in multiplex TRB PCR. TCRdb re-called the multiplex PCR reads through MiXCR, storing one row per CDR3 protein. The table includes some 4,000 distinct CDR3 sequences, roughly 20% detected once. From blood, roughly 250-550 ng of genomic DNA served as TRB template. Sequencing used blood. Source of these receptors: a human donor with active COVID-19.

In the case of this clonotype: Possible read error: a much larger clone is one base away. This chain links TRBV6-1 with TRBJ2-2; a weak D match, TRBD2 (6 bases). Germline V lookup: CDR1 MNHNS, CDR2 SASEGT. This CDR3 is 15 amino acids long. The CDR3 DNA follows: TGTCCCAGCCAGCGCCCCTTGGGGGGTACCGGGGAGCTGTTTTTT. Translated: CPSQRPLGGTGELFF.

This clonotype is termed medium-sized. The chain carries TRBV5-4 and TRBJ1-2; the D gene is possibly TRBD1 (6 bases). Trimming pared 4 bases from V and 4 bases from J, leaving 8 bases between. Germline values: CDR1 SGHNT, CDR2 YYREEE (reference sequence). The CDR3 extends over 12 amino acids. CDR3 DNA: TGTGCCAGCAGCCCGGACAGCTATGGCTACACCTTC. Its translation is CASSPDSYGYTF.

This clonotype occurred a few times. The chain links TRBV11-2 to TRBJ2-7; 9 bases fit TRBD1. Germline V gives CDR1 SGHAT, CDR2 FQNNGV. V was pared by 2 bases and J by 4 bases, with 3 bases of the junction left unmatched. This CDR3 has 14 residues. The CDR3 reads CASSLPGQGYEQYF. The CDR3, as DNA: TGTGCCAGCAGCTTACCCGGACAGGGGTACGAGCAGTACTTC.

This clonotype was recorded a few times. J is TRBJ1-1 and V is TRBV5-6, with D possibly being TRBD1 (6 bases). The V gene's germline CDR1 is SGHDT and CDR2 YYEEEE. The CDR3 is 15 residues long. V was clipped by 2 bases and J by 3 bases, with 14 bases between them. The CDR3 DNA is TGTGCCAGCAGCTTTTACCCCAGGGGTGACACTGAAGCTTTCTTT. It codes for CASSFYPRGDTEAFF.

This clonotype is labeled as medium-sized. The V and J genes are TRBV19 and TRBJ1-3; no definite D call. V was clipped by 10 bases and J by 2 bases, with 6 bases between them. Germline V CDR1 and CDR2: LNHDA, SQIVND (reference sequence). This CDR3 region has 11 residues. Written as DNA, the CDR3 is TGTGCCACCGGCCCTGGAAACACCATATATTTT. Amino acids: CATGPGNTIYF.

In its sample, this clonotype was seen many times. The V and J genes are TRBV14 and TRBJ2-1; the D gene is possibly TRBD1 (5 bases). Germline values: CDR1 SGHDN, CDR2 FVKESK. The CDR3 sequence is 14 residues long. Trimming stripped 4 bases from V and 6 bases from J, with 13 bases between. CDR3 DNA: TGTGCCAGCAGCCTAAATGGGGCCTTCAATGAGCAGTTCTTC. It encodes CASSLNGAFNEQFF.

The chain joins TRBV19 to TRBJ2-1; perhaps D is TRBD1 or TRBD2 (5 bases each). CDR1 LNHDA and CDR2 SQIVND come from the germline V gene (reference sequence). V was shortened by 1 base and J by 6 bases, with 13 bases between the two germline ends. The CDR3 spans 15 residues. The CDR3 sequence: CASSIGGVKGNEQFF. The CDR3, as DNA: TGTGCCAGTAGTATAGGAGGGGTCAAGGGCAATGAGCAGTTCTTC.

There are many counts of this clonotype. The CDR3 DNA sequence: TGTGCCAGCAGGTATAACACTGAAGCTTTCTTT. Residues: CASRYNTEAFF. The V and J genes are TRBV6-2 or TRBV6-3 and TRBJ1-1; D call uncertain. The CDR3 consists of 11 residues. Trimming removed 6 bases from V and 2 bases from J, with 4 bases in between. Germline V gives CDR1 MNHEY, CDR2 SVGEGT.

Sample share makes this clonotype medium-sized (0.01 to 0.1%). The J gene is TRBJ1-5, the V gene TRBV6-6; D perhaps matches TRBD1 (5 bases). CDR3 length: 14 residues. Trimming shortened V by 4 bases and J by 1 base, and 8 bases separated the two germline ends. The germline V gene encodes CDR1 MNHNY and CDR2 SVGAGI (reference sequence). CDR3 in DNA: TGTGCCAGCAGTTTGCAGGGCAGCAATCAGCCCCAGCATTTT. This codes for CASSLQGSNQPQHF.

This clonotype turned up a few times. The chain joins TRBV20-1 to TRBJ2-7, with 7 nucleotides matching TRBD2. Germline V gives CDR1 DFQATT, CDR2 SNEGSKA (reference sequence). The CDR3 has 13 residues. Trimming removed 6 bases from V and 3 bases from J; junction bases left unmatched: 8. The CDR3 region has the DNA TGCAGTGCAGCTGCGGGGGACTACTACGAGCAGTACTTC. Translated, it gives CSAAAGDYYEQYF.